This is a list of T cell receptor beta chains from one sample in a study of T-cell memory formation after mild COVID-19. MiXCR was run by TCRdb on the 5' RACE reads, yielding one entry per CDR3 protein. The top ten clones hold 8.4% of a sample with around 530,000 distinct CDR3 sequences, about 20% of them seen once. The sequenced material came from PBMCs or a T cell subset sorted from them (not recorded which). All receptors derive from an adult woman who had mild COVID-19 (a few samples of this study predate the infection). Cell type and time point are not known. Both conserved end residues are part of each CDR3. The order of the fields is clone size, V gene, D gene, CDR3 protein. The D gene is left open where the match is weak. Clone size appears in some rows only: once, few, many, or a class for an expanded clone.

>NA|TRBV9|NA
CASSVGTVENIQYF
>NA|TRBV19|NA
CASSPQEVLNNSPLHF
>NA|TRBV27|TRBD1
CASSPRQGDQPQHF
>few|TRBV20-1|TRBD1
CSAREWQGAGGYTF
>NA|TRBV11-2|TRBD2
CASSLVLAGVLDEQFF
>few|TRBV7-9|TRBD1
CASSDRDLSSYNEQFF
>NA|TRBV2|NA
CASQEWEAHETQYF
>few|TRBV3-1|NA
CASGYQERNTIYF
>NA|TRBV7-7|TRBD1
CASSADRLNEQFF
>few|TRBV7-2|TRBD2
CASSFRLAGGPKDTQYF
>few|TRBV7-9|TRBD2
CASSPRTSGSKETQYF
>NA|TRBV6-6|TRBD1
CASSLLTGGPGREAFF
>NA|TRBV29-1|NA
CSVERVSLPSEQFF
>NA|TRBV18|TRBD1
CASSRTGGVPVNYGYTF
>few|TRBV24-1|TRBD2
CATSDVGLAGTDTQYF
>few|TRBV18|NA
CASSRVTDTQYF
>many|TRBV5-1|TRBD2
CASSLFSGQETQYF
>NA|TRBV2|NA
CASSEEGASIAYEQYF
>many|TRBV12-3/TRBV12-4|NA
CASSPLAGATDTQYF
>few|TRBV7-2|TRBD2
CASSLASGGSEQYF
>NA|TRBV5-1|NA
CASSPRPTVYSLSYNEQFF
>few|TRBV3-1|NA
CASSGGNSNQPQHF
>NA|TRBV21-1|NA
CASRDQPQHF
>few|TRBV28|NA
CASTDDTEAFF
>NA|TRBV24-1|NA
CATSDFTVGDIGELFF
>few|TRBV3-1|NA
CASSHKGMSTEAFF
>few|TRBV6-6|TRBD1
CASRYRATGIYEQYF
>many|TRBV6-1|NA
CASRGLGVVQYEQYF
>few|TRBV27|NA
CASSLSAGHQPQHF
>NA|TRBV27|TRBD1
CASSLLGTWTGVFQPQHF
>medium-sized|TRBV20-1|TRBD2
CSARGTSGKEGSIQYF
>NA|TRBV7-9|NA
CASSPNRDAQYF
>few|TRBV27|NA
CASSFTGEIGSPLHF
>few|TRBV2|NA
CASWGGPPFDTQYF
>few|TRBV2|NA
CASSLRVVSYEQYF
>few|TRBV12-3/TRBV12-4|TRBD1
CASSGGQGVETQYF